The clone carrying this TCR beta chain was picked up one time. Trimming stripped 2 bases from V and 6 bases from J, with 14 bases between. Germline values: CDR1 MGHDK, CDR2 SYGVNS. The CDR3 length is 15 residues. Method: immunoSEQ multiplex PCR; TCRdb's copy keeps in-frame clones and lacks some. The sample lists over 60,000 clones, 91% occurring once. The source of the sample is a study of T cell changes during pregnancy in multiple sclerosis. The receptor was isolated from a female donor in good health, enrolled as a control in a pregnancy study. The chain carries TRBV25-1 and TRBJ2-1, with D possibly TRBD2 on 6 matching bases. The source material was peripheral blood, sampled in the third trimester of pregnancy. The CDR3 DNA reads TGTGCCAGCAGTGAAGCGGGGATCCGACTCAATGAGCAGTTCTTC. Translation: CASSEAGIRLNEQFF.